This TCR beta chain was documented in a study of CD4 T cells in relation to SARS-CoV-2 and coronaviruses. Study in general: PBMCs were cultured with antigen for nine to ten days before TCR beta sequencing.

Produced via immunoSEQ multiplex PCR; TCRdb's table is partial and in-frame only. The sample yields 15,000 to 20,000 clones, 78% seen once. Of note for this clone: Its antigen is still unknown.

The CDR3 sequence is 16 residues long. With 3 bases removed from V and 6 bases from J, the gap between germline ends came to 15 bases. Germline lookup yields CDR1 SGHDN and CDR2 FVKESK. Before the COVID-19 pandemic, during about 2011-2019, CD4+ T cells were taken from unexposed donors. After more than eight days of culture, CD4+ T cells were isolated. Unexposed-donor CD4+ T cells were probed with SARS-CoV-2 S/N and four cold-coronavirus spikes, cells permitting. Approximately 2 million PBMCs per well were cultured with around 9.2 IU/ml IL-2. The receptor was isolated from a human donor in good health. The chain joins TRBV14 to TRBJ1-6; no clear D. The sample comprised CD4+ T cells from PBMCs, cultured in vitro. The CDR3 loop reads CASSQDRVATNSPLHF. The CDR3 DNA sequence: TGTGCCAGCAGCCAGGATCGAGTAGCAACTAATTCACCCCTCCACTTT.